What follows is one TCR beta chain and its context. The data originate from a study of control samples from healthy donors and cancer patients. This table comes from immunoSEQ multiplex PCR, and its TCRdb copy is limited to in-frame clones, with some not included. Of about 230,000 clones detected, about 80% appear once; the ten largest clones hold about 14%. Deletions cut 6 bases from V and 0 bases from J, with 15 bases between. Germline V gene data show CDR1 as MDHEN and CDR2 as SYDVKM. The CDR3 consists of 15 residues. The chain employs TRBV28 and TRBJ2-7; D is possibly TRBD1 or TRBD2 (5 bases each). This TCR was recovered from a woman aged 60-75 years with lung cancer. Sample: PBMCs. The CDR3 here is CASRHRWGSSYEQYF. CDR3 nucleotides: TGTGCCAGCAGACATCGATGGGGGAGCTCCTACGAGCAGTACTTC.